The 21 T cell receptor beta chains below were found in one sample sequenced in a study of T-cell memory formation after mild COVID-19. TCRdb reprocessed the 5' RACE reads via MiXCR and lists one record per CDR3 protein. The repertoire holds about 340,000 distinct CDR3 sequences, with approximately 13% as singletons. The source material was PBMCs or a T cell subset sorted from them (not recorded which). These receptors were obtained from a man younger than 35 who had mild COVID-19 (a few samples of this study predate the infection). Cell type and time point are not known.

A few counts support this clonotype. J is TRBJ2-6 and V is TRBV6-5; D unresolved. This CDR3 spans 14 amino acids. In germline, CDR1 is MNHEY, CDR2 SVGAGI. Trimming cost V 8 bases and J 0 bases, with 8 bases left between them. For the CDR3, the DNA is TGTGCCAGCCGAGACGCCTCTGGGGCCAACGTCCTGACTTTC. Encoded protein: CASRDASGANVLTF.

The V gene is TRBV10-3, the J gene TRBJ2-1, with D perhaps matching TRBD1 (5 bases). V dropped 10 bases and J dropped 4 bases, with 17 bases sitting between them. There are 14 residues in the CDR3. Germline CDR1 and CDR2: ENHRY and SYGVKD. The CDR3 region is CATTATPGYNEQFF. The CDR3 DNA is TGTGCCACCACAGCTACTCCAGGGTACAATGAGCAGTTCTTC.

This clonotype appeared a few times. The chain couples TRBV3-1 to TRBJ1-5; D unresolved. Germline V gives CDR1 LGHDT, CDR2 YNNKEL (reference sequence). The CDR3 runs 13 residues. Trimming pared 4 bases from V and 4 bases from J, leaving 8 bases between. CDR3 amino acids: CASSLLRNQPQHF. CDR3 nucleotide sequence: TGTGCCAGCAGCCTGCTTCGGAATCAGCCCCAGCATTTT.

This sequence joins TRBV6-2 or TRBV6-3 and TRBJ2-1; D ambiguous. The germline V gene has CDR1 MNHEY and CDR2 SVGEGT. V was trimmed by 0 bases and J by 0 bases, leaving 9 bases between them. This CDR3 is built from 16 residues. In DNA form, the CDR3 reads TGTGCCAGCAGTTACTCGGCCGCACCCTCCTACAATGAGCAGTTCTTC. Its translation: CASSYSAAPSYNEQFF.

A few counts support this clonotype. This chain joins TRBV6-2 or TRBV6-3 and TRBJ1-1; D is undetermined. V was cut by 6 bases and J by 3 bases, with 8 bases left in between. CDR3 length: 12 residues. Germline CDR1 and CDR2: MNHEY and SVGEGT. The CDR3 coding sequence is TGTGCCAGCAGAAGATACCACACTGAAGCTTTCTTT. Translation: CASRRYHTEAFF.

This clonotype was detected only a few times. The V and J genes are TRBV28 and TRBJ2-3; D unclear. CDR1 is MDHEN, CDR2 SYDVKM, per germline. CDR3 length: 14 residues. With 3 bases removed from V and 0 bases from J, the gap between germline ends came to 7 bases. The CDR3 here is CASSFVASTDTQYF. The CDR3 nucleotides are TGTGCCAGCAGTTTCGTGGCAAGCACAGATACGCAGTATTTT. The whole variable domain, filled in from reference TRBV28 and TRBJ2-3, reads DVKVTQSSRYLVKRTGEKVFLECVQDMDHENMFWYRQDPGLGLRLIYFSYDVKMKEKGDIPEGYSVSREKKERFSLILESASTNQTSMYLCASSFVASTDTQYFGPGTRLTVL.

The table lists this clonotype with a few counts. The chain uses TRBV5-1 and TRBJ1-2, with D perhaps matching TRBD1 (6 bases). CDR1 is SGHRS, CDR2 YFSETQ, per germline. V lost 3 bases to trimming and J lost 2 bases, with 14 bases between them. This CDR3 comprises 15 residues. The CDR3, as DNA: TGCGCCAGCAGCTCAGGACAGAATCCAAACTATGGCTACACCTTC. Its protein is CASSSGQNPNYGYTF.

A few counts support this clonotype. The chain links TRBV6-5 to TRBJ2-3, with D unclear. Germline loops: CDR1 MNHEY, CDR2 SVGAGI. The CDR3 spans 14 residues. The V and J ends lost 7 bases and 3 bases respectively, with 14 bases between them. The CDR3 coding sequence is TGTGCCAGCAAGGATTATCTGAGTACAGATACGCAGTATTTT. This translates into CASKDYLSTDTQYF.

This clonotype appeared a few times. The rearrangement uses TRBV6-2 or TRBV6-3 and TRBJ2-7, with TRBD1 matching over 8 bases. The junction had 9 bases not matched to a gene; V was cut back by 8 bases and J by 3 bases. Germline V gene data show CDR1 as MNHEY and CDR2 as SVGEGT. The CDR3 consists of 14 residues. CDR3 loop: CASAPFDRGYEQYF. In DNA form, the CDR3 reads TGTGCCAGCGCGCCCTTCGACAGGGGCTACGAGCAGTACTTC.

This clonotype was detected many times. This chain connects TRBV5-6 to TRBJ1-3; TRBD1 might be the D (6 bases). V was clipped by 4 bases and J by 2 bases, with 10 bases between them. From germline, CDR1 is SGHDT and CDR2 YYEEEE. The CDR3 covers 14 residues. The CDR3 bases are TGTGCCAGCAGCGTACAGGGACCTGGAAACACCATATATTTT. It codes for CASSVQGPGNTIYF.

In nucleotides, the CDR3 is TGTGCCAGCAGCCAATCTGACTACGAGCAGTACGTC. This gives the protein CASSQSDYEQYV. This chain connects TRBV4-2 to TRBJ2-7, with D hard to call. CDR1 is LGHNA, CDR2 YNFKEQ, per germline. The CDR3 has 12 residues. V dropped 2 bases and J dropped 3 bases, with 5 bases sitting between them.

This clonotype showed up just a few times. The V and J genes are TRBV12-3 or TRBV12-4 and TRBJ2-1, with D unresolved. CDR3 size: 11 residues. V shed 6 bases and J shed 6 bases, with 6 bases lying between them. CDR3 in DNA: TGTGCCAGCAGGGGTATCAATGAGCAGTTCTTC. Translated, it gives CASRGINEQFF.

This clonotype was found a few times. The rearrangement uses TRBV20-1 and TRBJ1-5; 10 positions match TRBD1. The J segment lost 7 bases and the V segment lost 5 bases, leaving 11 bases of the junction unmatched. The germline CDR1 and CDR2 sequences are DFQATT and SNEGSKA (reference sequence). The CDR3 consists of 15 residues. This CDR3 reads CSASSPDRGQQPQHF. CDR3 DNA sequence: TGCAGTGCTTCTTCCCCCGACAGGGGGCAACAGCCCCAGCATTTT.

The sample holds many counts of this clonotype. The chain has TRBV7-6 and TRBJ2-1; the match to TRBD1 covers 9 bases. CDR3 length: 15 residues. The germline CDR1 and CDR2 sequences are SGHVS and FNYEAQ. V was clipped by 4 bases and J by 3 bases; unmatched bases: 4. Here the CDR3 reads CASSSTGGFYNEQFF. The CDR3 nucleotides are TGTGCCAGCAGCTCGACAGGGGGATTCTACAATGAGCAGTTCTTC.

The CDR3 here is CASSQAGAETQYF. CDR3 sequence (DNA): TGTGCCAGCAGCCAAGCTGGGGCAGAGACCCAGTACTTC. The chain is built from TRBV14 and TRBJ2-5, with a weak D call TRBD1 (5 bases). V was cut by 1 base and J by 4 bases, with 7 bases left in between. CDR1 and CDR2 (germline): SGHDN, FVKESK. The CDR3 runs 13 residues.

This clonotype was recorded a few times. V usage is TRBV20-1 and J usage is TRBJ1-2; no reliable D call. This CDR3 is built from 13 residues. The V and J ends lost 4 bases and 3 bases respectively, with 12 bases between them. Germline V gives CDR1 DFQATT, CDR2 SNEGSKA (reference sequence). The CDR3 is CSATRTGYYGYTF. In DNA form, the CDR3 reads TGCAGTGCTACCCGGACCGGGTACTATGGCTACACCTTC.

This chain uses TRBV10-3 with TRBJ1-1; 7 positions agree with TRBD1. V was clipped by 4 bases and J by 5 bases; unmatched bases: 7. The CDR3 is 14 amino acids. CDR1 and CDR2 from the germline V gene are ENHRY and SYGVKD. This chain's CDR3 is CAISGDRAWTEAFF. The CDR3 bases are TGTGCCATCAGTGGTGACAGGGCTTGGACTGAAGCTTTCTTT.

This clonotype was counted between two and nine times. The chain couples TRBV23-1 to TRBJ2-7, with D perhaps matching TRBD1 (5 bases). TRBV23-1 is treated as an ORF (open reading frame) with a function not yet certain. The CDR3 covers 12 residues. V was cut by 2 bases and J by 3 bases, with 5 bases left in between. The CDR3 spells CASSQRGYEQYV. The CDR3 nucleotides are TGCGCCAGCAGTCAAAGGGGCTACGAGCAGTACGTC.

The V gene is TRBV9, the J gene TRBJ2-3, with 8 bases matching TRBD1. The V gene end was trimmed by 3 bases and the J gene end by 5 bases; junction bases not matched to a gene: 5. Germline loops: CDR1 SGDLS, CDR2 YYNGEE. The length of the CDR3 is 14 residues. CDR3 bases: TGTGCCAGCAGCGAGGGCAGGGGGCGAGATACGCAGTATTTT. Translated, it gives CASSEGRGRDTQYF. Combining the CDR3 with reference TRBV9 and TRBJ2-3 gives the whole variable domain DSGVTQTPKHLITATGQRVTLRCSPRSGDLSVYWYQQSLDQGLQFLIQYYNGEERAKGNILERFSAQQFPDLHSELNLSSLELGDSALYFCASSEGRGRDTQYFGPGTRLTVL.

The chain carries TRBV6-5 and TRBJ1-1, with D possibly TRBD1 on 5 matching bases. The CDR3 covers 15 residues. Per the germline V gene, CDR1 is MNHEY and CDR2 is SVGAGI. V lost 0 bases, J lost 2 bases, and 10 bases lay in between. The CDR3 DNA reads TGTGCCAGCAGTTACTCGTCGGGGGGAAACACTGAAGCTTTCTTT. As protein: CASSYSSGGNTEAFF.

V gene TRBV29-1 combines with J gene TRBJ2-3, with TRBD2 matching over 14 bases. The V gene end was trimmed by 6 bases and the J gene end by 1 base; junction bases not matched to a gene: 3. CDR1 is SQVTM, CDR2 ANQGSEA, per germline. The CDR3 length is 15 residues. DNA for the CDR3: TGCAGCGTCCAGGGACTAGCGGGGGGCACAGATACGCAGTATTTT. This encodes CSVQGLAGGTDTQYF.